This T cell receptor (beta chain) was profiled in a study of cytomegalovirus exposure and HLA in healthy donors. On the study more broadly: From HLA-typed donors, an early data release held some 91 million unique TCRs. Study-wide points: Cytomegalovirus association was assigned to about 150 TCR beta chains. It has been reported that TCR beta sequences accurately predicted the HLA-A and HLA-B alleles of most subjects. Using the classifier, cytomegalovirus status was reportedly diagnosed with high specificity and sensitivity.

With 60 Vbeta and 13 Jbeta primers, the PCR was carried out. Measured with immunoSEQ multiplex PCR; TCRdb has only the in-frame clones, and not every one. The sample lists roughly 160,000 clones, approximately 88% occurring once. This CDR3 is built from 14 residues. The V gene lost 4 bases and the J gene lost 15 bases, with 22 bases spanning the gap. Germline lookup yields CDR1 MGHRA and CDR2 YSYEKL. This clone was counted between two and nine times. Its antigen is unidentified. The sequenced material came from PBMCs. The sequence was collected from a man aged 30-40 years in good health and CMV-seronegative. The rearrangement uses TRBV4-1 and TRBJ2-1, with a weak D call TRBD2 (6 bases). The CDR3 sequence is CASSPLIAGTSRFF. For the CDR3, the DNA is TGCGCCAGCAGCCCGCTAATCGCGGGAACTTCAAGGTTCTTC.